This is a list of T cell receptor beta chains from one sample in a study of T cells in Graves' hyperthyroidism and ophthalmopathy. Each CDR3 protein gets one entry after TCRdb re-called the multiplex PCR reads with MiXCR. Of about 360,000 distinct CDR3 sequences detected, under 15% appear once; the ten largest clones hold roughly 9.2%. Sequences were obtained from blood. These receptors came from a woman aged 18-30 years with Graves' hyperthyroidism. Each CDR3 is given with its conserved first and last residue. The D gene is left open where the match is weak. Rows may omit the clone size; those that give it use once, few, many or a size class.

d_gene,j_gene,v_gene,abundance,CDR3aa,CDR3nt
NA,TRBJ2-6,TRBV11-3,many,CASSLGPTSGANVLTF,TGTGCCAGCAGCCTGGGACCGACCTCTGGGGCCAACGTCCTGACTTTC
NA,TRBJ2-1,TRBV7-2,many,CASSMVNLYNEQFF,TGTGCCAGCAGTATGGTTAATCTCTACAATGAGCAGTTCTTC
NA,TRBJ2-3,TRBV12-3/TRBV12-4,many,CANRRGRRSDTQYF,TGTGCCAACAGGCGAGGGAGGCGGTCAGATACGCAGTATTTT
NA,TRBJ2-1,TRBV5-4,NA,CASSSGALFEDEQFF,TGTGCCAGCAGCTCGGGGGCACTGTTTGAGGATGAGCAGTTCTTC
NA,TRBJ2-7,TRBV19,many,CASSSAGISYEQYF,TGTGCCAGTAGTTCGGCAGGGATCTCCTACGAGCAGTACTTC
NA,TRBJ1-4,TRBV20-1,many,CGGWGGEEKLFF,TGCGGAGGTTGGGGGGGGGAAGAAAAACTGTTTTTT
NA,TRBJ2-4,TRBV2,NA,CASRDPEAKNIQYF,TGTGCCAGCAGGGACCCGGAAGCCAAAAACATTCAGTACTTC
TRBD2,TRBJ2-1,TRBV7-3,few,CASSLNYGRAPEQFF,TGTGCCAGCAGCTTAAATTACGGGAGGGCCCCTGAGCAGTTCTTC
NA,TRBJ2-7,TRBV28,few,CASRGSSARYYEQYF,TGTGCCAGCAGGGGATCTAGCGCGAGATACTACGAGCAGTACTTC
NA,TRBJ1-5,TRBV20-1,few,CSARDHGARGNQPQHF,TGCAGTGCTAGAGATCACGGGGCTAGGGGCAATCAGCCCCAGCATTTT
NA,TRBJ2-5,TRBV4-1,many,CASSHRPLGVETQYF,TGCGCCAGCAGCCACCGACCCCTTGGGGTGGAGACCCAGTACTTC
NA,TRBJ2-7,TRBV28,many,CASLQGYPGEQYF,TGTGCCAGCCTTCAGGGCTATCCCGGCGAGCAGTACTTC
NA,TRBJ1-1,TRBV9,many,CASSVTPGTTEAFF,TGTGCCAGCAGCGTGACCCCAGGGACAACTGAAGCTTTCTTT
NA,TRBJ1-1,TRBV4-1,NA,CASSYSGWTEAFF,TGCGCCAGCAGCTACAGTGGGTGGACTGAAGCTTTCTTT
TRBD2,TRBJ2-3,TRBV4-1,many,CASSQEMTGGPSGGTQYF,TGCGCCAGCAGCCAAGAGATGACGGGGGGACCCAGCGGGGGTACGCAGTATTTT
NA,TRBJ2-7,TRBV10-3,few,CAIRDPPYEQYF,TGTGCCATCAGGGATCCCCCCTACGAGCAGTACTTC
NA,TRBJ1-2,TRBV3-1,many,CASSRLTGGYTF,TGTGCCAGCAGCCGGCTTACTGGGGGCTACACCTTC
TRBD2,TRBJ2-5,TRBV18,NA,CDSSPPTSGGQETQYF,TGTGACAGCTCACCCCCAACTAGCGGGGGGCAAGAGACCCAGTACTTC
TRBD1,TRBJ1-3,TRBV10-3,many,CAIRDRQGRGNTIYF,TGTGCCATCAGGGACCGACAGGGTCGTGGAAACACCATATATTTT
NA,TRBJ1-1,TRBV3-1,many,CASSLGALSMNTEAFF,TGTGCCAGCAGCCTCGGGGCTCTTTCGATGAACACTGAAGCTTTCTTT
TRBD2,TRBJ2-1,TRBV30,few,CAWSVRRSGIILNGQFF,TGTGCCTGGAGTGTACGTAGAAGCGGGATCATTCTCAATGGGCAGTTCTTC
NA,TRBJ1-5,TRBV28,many,CASSPIRGGNQPQHF,TGTGCCAGCAGTCCGATAAGGGGTGGCAATCAGCCCCAGCATTTT
TRBD1,TRBJ1-2,TRBV6-2/TRBV6-3,many,CASSRSLSGTGSKGRYGYTF,TGTGCCAGCAGCCGGAGTTTATCCGGGACAGGGAGTAAAGGGCGCTATGGCTACACCTTC
NA,TRBJ2-1,TRBV7-9,many,CASSLSGGGGPNEQFF,TGTGCCAGCAGCTTAAGCGGAGGGGGGGGGCCCAATGAGCAGTTCTTC
NA,TRBJ1-3,TRBV19,NA,CAGGDSGNTIYF,TGTGCCGGAGGGGACTCTGGAAACACCATATATTTT
NA,TRBJ2-5,TRBV4-1,many,CASSQPTTVQETQYF,TGCGCCAGCAGCCAACCTACTACAGTCCAAGAGACCCAGTACTTC
TRBD1,TRBJ2-3,TRBV6-9,NA,CARSYQKGQGETDTQYF,TGTGCCCGCAGTTACCAGAAAGGACAGGGGGAAACAGATACGCAGTATTTT
NA,TRBJ2-7,TRBV5-1,NA,CASSLEYETGYEQYF,TGCGCCAGCAGCTTGGAGTACGAGACCGGGTACGAGCAGTACTTC
TRBD1,TRBJ1-2,TRBV3-1,many,CASSQDWGQGRGYTF,TGTGCCAGCAGCCAAGATTGGGGACAGGGTCGAGGCTACACCTTC
NA,TRBJ1-2,TRBV12-3/TRBV12-4,many,CASSLGRDASRDGYTF,TGTGCCAGCAGCCTCGGGAGAGACGCCAGCCGGGATGGCTACACCTTC
NA,TRBJ2-7,TRBV20-1,many,CSAASGVLYEQYF,TGCAGTGCCGCGTCGGGGGTGCTATACGAGCAGTACTTC
TRBD2,TRBJ2-7,TRBV28,many,CASSSAGYTYEQYF,TGTGCCAGCAGTTCAGCGGGGTACACCTACGAGCAGTACTTC